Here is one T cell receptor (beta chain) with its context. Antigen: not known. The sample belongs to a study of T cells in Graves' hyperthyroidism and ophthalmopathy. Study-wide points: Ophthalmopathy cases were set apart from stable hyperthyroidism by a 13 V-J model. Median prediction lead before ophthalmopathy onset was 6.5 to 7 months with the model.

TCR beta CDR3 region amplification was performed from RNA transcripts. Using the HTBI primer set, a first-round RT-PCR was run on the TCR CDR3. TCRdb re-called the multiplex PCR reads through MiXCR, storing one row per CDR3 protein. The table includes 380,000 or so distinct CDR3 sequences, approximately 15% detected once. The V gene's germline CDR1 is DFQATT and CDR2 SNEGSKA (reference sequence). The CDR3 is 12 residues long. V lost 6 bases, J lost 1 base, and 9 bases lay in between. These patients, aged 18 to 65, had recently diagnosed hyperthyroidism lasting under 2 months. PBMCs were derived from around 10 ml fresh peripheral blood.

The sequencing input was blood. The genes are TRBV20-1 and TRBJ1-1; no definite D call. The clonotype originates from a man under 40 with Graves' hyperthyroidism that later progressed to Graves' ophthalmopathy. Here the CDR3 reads CSARLWNTEAFF. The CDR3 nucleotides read TGCAGTGCGCGTCTGTGGAACACTGAAGCTTTCTTT.